These 9 T cell receptor beta chains share one sample of origin, sequenced in a study of shared T cell receptors in the human thymus. TCRdb keeps only in-frame clones here, not all; method: immunoSEQ multiplex PCR. Of approximately 580,000 clones in the sample, roughly 74% were seen once. These data were also reused for a study on human thymus T cells.

Sequenced: thymocytes. The source is a boy in the first two years of life with a congenital heart defect.

To note about this clone: A junction boundary mismatches the germline segment, possibly from a read error. The chain's CDR3 is CASRPGRGANYGYTF. CDR3 coding DNA: TGTGCCAGCAGGCCAGGGAGGGGGGCTAATTATGGCTACACCTTC. V gene TRBV27 combines with J gene TRBJ1-2, with a weak D call TRBD1 (6 bases). Germline V lookup: CDR1 MNHEY, CDR2 SMNVEV (reference sequence). The CDR3 covers 15 residues.

This chain uses TRBV4-2 with TRBJ2-7, with 8 bases matching TRBD2. The CDR3 consists of 16 residues. Germline V gene data show CDR1 as LGHNA and CDR2 as YNFKEQ. The trim removed 0 bases at V and 2 bases at J, leaving 6 bases unmatched. The DNA for the CDR3 is TGTGCCAGCAGCCAAGATTGGGCGGGAGGCGCCTACGAGCAGTACTTC. Its translation is CASSQDWAGGAYEQYF.

The chain combines TRBV7-9 with TRBJ2-7; TRBD2 matches 9 bases. Germline assignment: CDR1 SEHNR and CDR2 FQNEAQ (reference sequence). V was clipped by 5 bases and J by 7 bases; unmatched bases: 21. This CDR3 contains 18 residues. The CDR3 bases are TGTGCCAGCAGCACGAAAGGGACAGCGGGAGGACCTAGAGGTGAGCAGTACTTC. It yields the protein CASSTKGTAGGPRGEQYF.

V and J are TRBV19 and TRBJ1-1, with a weak D call TRBD1 (5 bases). Per the germline V gene, CDR1 is LNHDA and CDR2 is SQIVND (reference sequence). CDR3 length: 19 amino acids. V shed 1 base and J shed 5 bases, with 26 bases lying between them. The CDR3 DNA sequence: TGTGCCAGTAGTATAGGGGGCGAAACACCAGGGTTGTGGTTTACTGAAGCTTTCTTT. This codes for CASSIGGETPGLWFTEAFF. Complete variable domain (other parts from reference TRBV19 and TRBJ1-1): DGGITQSPKYLFRKEGQNVTLSCEQNLNHDAMYWYRQDPGQGLRLIYYSQIVNDFQKGDIAEGYSVSREKKESFPLTVTSAQKNPTAFYLCASSIGGETPGLWFTEAFFGQGTRLTVV.

The chain links TRBV19 to TRBJ2-1, with a weak D call TRBD1 (6 bases). V gave up 3 bases and J gave up 12 bases, with 15 bases separating them. The CDR3 covers 13 residues. Per the germline V gene, CDR1 is LNHDA and CDR2 is SQIVND (reference sequence). CDR3 residues: CASSITGTQGQFF. DNA of the CDR3: TGTGCCAGTAGTATCACAGGGACCCAGGGGCAGTTCTTC.

The CDR3 coding sequence is TGTGCCAGTCAATCTCTGGAGGGGAGGGTTACGCAGTATTTT. This translates into CASQSLEGRVTQYF. The V gene is TRBV25-1, the J gene TRBJ2-3, with 7 bases identical to TRBD2. Germline V gives CDR1 MGHDK, CDR2 SYGVNS. The trim removed 9 bases at V and 8 bases at J, leaving 14 bases unmatched. The CDR3 runs to 14 residues.

This chain uses TRBV28 with TRBJ2-1; 9 nucleotides agree with TRBD2. The CDR3 runs 19 residues. Germline V gene data show CDR1 as MDHEN and CDR2 as SYDVKM. The trim removed 3 bases at V and 5 bases at J, leaving 17 bases unmatched. This CDR3 reads CASSLGPRLASGTNNEQFF. The CDR3 bases are TGTGCCAGCAGTTTGGGTCCCCGCTTGGCTAGCGGGACCAACAATGAGCAGTTCTTC.

J is TRBJ2-3 and V is TRBV7-6; D is uncertain. The CDR3 is made up of 13 amino acids. Germline values: CDR1 SGHVS, CDR2 FNYEAQ. Trimming removed 5 bases from V and 4 bases from J, with 10 bases in between. CDR3 amino acids: CASSPHGADTQYF. The CDR3 nucleotides are TGTGCCAGCAGCCCCCATGGAGCAGATACGCAGTATTTT.

The chain links TRBV5-1 to TRBJ2-1, with 10 bases that match TRBD1. The CDR3 runs to 22 residues. With V trimmed by 4 bases and J by 5 bases, 27 bases remained unmatched. The V gene's germline CDR1 is SGHRS and CDR2 YFSETQ. The chain's CDR3 is CASSHPTGGRDDPHHKDNEQFF. The CDR3 nucleotides read TGCGCCAGCAGCCACCCGACAGGGGGCCGGGATGACCCGCATCACAAAGACAATGAGCAGTTCTTC.